Shown below are 13 T cell receptor beta chains from a single sample sequenced in a study of blood T cell repertoires in COVID-19. Sequenced by immunoSEQ multiplex PCR; TCRdb stores in-frame clones only, minus some. Among 85,000 to 130,000 clones listed, 80% to 95% were seen once. The sample was peripheral blood. These receptors all come from a man aged 65 to 79 with acute or convalescent COVID-19.

V and J are TRBV5-4 and TRBJ2-3; 11 bases line up with TRBD2. The CDR3 covers 18 residues. Germline-derived CDR1 and CDR2 are SGHNT and YYREEE (reference sequence). V was clipped by 4 bases and J by 0 bases; unmatched bases: 10. The DNA for the CDR3 is TGTGCCAGCAGCCCGGGCACTAGCGGGGGCCGTAGCACAGATACGCAGTATTTT. Encoded protein: CASSPGTSGGRSTDTQYF.

The chain joins TRBV5-1 to TRBJ2-5; 7 nucleotides align to TRBD1. Germline CDR1 reads SGHRS; CDR2 reads YFSETQ. The CDR3 runs 14 residues. Losses at the gene ends were 6 bases for V and 1 base for J; bases not matched to a gene: 6. As DNA, the CDR3 is TGCGCCAGCAAATCGGGACAGCCCCAAGAGACCCAGTACTTC. This codes for CASKSGQPQETQYF.

The chain links TRBV27 to TRBJ2-2; 8 positions agree with TRBD1. This CDR3 contains 14 residues. V lost 6 bases and J lost 6; bases outside the gene matches: 6. Germline-derived CDR1 and CDR2 are MNHEY and SMNVEV (reference sequence). CDR3 in DNA: TGTGCCAGCAGAGGAACAGGGGGTTCCGGGGAGCTGTTTTTT. Its protein is CASRGTGGSGELFF.

This sequence joins TRBV13 and TRBJ1-2; D unresolved. V lost 1 base and J 6 bases, leaving 9 bases between the germline ends. CDR1 and CDR2 (germline): PRHDT, FYEKMQ (reference sequence). The CDR3 is 13 amino acids. The CDR3 loop is CASSLDTPDGYTF. As DNA, the CDR3 is TGTGCCAGCAGCTTAGATACCCCGGATGGCTACACCTTC.

In the case of this clone: The sample contains more than one DNA sequence encoding this CDR3. The gene calls are TRBV10-2 and TRBJ1-1; the D gene is possibly TRBD1 (6 bases). CDR1 and CDR2 (germline): WSHSY, SAAADI. The CDR3 has 13 residues. Trimming removed 6 bases from V and 0 bases from J, with 8 bases in between. The CDR3 here is CASRDRVNTEAFF. In DNA, the CDR3 is TGCGCCAGCAGGGACAGAGTGAACACTGAAGCTTTCTTT.

The chain recombines TRBV6-5 with TRBJ1-4, with 9 bases identical to TRBD1. The J segment lost 6 bases and the V segment lost 6 bases, leaving 5 bases of the junction unmatched. The CDR3 runs 14 residues. CDR1 and CDR2 (germline): MNHEY, SVGAGI. CDR3 sequence: CASSPDRGDEKLFF. CDR3 nucleotide sequence: TGTGCCAGCAGCCCCGACAGGGGGGATGAAAAACTGTTTTTT.

The CDR3 DNA reads TGTGCCAGCAGCCCCTCGGGGGGGTTCAATCAGCCCCAGCATTTT. Its translation: CASSPSGGFNQPQHF. The chain couples TRBV2 to TRBJ1-5, with D maybe TRBD1 (5 bases). The CDR3 length is 15 residues. Germline V gene data show CDR1 as SNHLY and CDR2 as FYNNEI. V was cut by 6 bases and J by 3 bases, with 15 bases left in between.

V gene TRBV11-3 combines with J gene TRBJ2-5; 8 bases line up with TRBD1. CDR1 and CDR2 (germline): SGHNT, YENEEA. Trimming removed 4 bases from V and 4 bases from J; junction bases left unmatched: 8. The CDR3 is made up of 15 amino acids. For the CDR3, the DNA is TGTGCCAGCAGCTCTGGACAGGGAAACCTAGAGACCCAGTACTTC. This gives the protein CASSSGQGNLETQYF.

V gene TRBV7-9 combines with J gene TRBJ2-1; 15 bases are shared with TRBD2. Looked up from germline, CDR1 is SEHNR and CDR2 is FQNEAQ (reference sequence). The CDR3 is made up of 16 amino acids. J was trimmed by 7 bases and V by 5 bases; bases with no gene match: 6. The CDR3 bases are TGTGCCAGCAGCCGTGGACTAGCGGGAGGGGTAAATGAGCAGTTCTTC. Amino acid sequence: CASSRGLAGGVNEQFF.

V gene TRBV25-1 combines with J gene TRBJ2-2, with 14 bases identical to TRBD2. The CDR3 covers 15 residues. The V and J ends lost 10 bases and 7 bases, in that order; junction bases with no gene match: 8. Germline values: CDR1 MGHDK, CDR2 SYGVNS. In DNA, the CDR3 is TGTGCCACCCAGACTAGCGGGAGGGCCGTCGGGGAGCTGTTTTTT. It specifies CATQTSGRAVGELFF.

The rearrangement links TRBV29-1 to TRBJ2-7; TRBD1 might be the D (6 bases). Germline loops: CDR1 SQVTM, CDR2 ANQGSEA. The V end was cut by 8 bases, the J end by 2 bases, with 22 bases between. This CDR3 has 15 residues. CDR3 in DNA: TGCAGCCCGAATTGGGTAGTTGACAGGACCTACGAGCAGTACTTC. Its translation is CSPNWVVDRTYEQYF.

This chain connects TRBV5-1 to TRBJ2-7; TRBD2 matches 13 bases. With 0 bases clipped from V and 5 bases from J, the junction kept 5 bases outside the gene matches. The CDR3 covers 16 residues. Germline V CDR1 and CDR2: SGHRS, YFSETQ. The CDR3 is CASSLDGTSGNDEQYF. The CDR3 DNA follows: TGCGCCAGCAGCTTGGACGGGACTAGCGGGAACGACGAGCAGTACTTC.

The V gene is TRBV7-9, the J gene TRBJ1-1; 9 bases fit TRBD1. Germline values: CDR1 SEHNR, CDR2 FQNEAQ (reference sequence). This CDR3 has 15 amino acids. V gave up 5 bases and J gave up 5 bases; unmatched junction bases: 9. The CDR3 loop is CASSGTGGRVTEAFF. CDR3 in DNA: TGTGCCAGCAGCGGCACAGGGGGCCGGGTTACTGAAGCTTTCTTT.